The rows below give T cell receptor beta chains drawn from one sample of a study of identifying expanded T cells in peripheral blood. Profiling relied on immunoSEQ multiplex PCR, and the TCRdb table lists in-frame clones only, not all of them. The sample lists some 75,000 clones, about nine tenths occurring once. What was sequenced was blood. The source is a person aged 18 to 75 in good health. The CDR3 runs from the conserved cysteine through the conserved F or W.

TRBJ2-3	TRBV11-3	CASSGGTGTITDTQYF
TRBJ2-1	TRBV6-6	CASSDPAGVGNEQFF
TRBJ1-5	TRBV6-5	CASSVGRSSNQPQHF
TRBJ1-1	TRBV7-8	CASSPRGEGAFF
TRBJ2-7	TRBV7-9	CASRADVNSYEQYF
TRBJ2-7	TRBV14	CASSQEPLDYEQYF
TRBJ2-5	TRBV5-1	CASSPAGTQETQYF
TRBJ2-7	TRBV29-1	CSVTGTPTYEQYF
TRBJ1-2	TRBV5-4	CASSLGQGALKGYGYTF
TRBJ2-5	TRBV9	CASSVGQIQETQYF